The present T cell receptor beta chain was sequenced within a study of OX40 agonist ivuxolimab in advanced cancers. Whole-study context: Ivuxolimab, an antibody acting as an agonist of OX40 (CD134), was used to treat patients. Dose-escalation patients suffered from hepatocellular carcinoma, melanoma, renal cell or head and neck cancer. A male proportion of over 70% was recorded, with mean age around 60 years and range roughly 23 to 79.

The CDR3 is made up of 15 amino acids. Trimming took off 5 bases at V and 4 bases at J, with 14 bases between the two ends. Germline CDR1 and CDR2: SGHNT and YENEEA. The assay was immunoSEQ multiplex PCR, and TCRdb's table has in-frame clones only and misses some. Among roughly 58,000 clones listed, less than 90% were seen once. The sequencing here drew on CD4+ or CD8+ T cells sorted from blood, taken in a trial of the OX40 agonist ivuxolimab. The chain employs TRBV11-3 and TRBJ2-2; D unclear. This clonotype originated in an adult with an advanced solid tumor such as melanoma, head and neck, liver or kidney cancer. CDR3 region: CASSPRTWPTGELFF. DNA of the CDR3: TGTGCCAGCAGCCCAAGGACCTGGCCCACCGGGGAGCTGTTTTTT.